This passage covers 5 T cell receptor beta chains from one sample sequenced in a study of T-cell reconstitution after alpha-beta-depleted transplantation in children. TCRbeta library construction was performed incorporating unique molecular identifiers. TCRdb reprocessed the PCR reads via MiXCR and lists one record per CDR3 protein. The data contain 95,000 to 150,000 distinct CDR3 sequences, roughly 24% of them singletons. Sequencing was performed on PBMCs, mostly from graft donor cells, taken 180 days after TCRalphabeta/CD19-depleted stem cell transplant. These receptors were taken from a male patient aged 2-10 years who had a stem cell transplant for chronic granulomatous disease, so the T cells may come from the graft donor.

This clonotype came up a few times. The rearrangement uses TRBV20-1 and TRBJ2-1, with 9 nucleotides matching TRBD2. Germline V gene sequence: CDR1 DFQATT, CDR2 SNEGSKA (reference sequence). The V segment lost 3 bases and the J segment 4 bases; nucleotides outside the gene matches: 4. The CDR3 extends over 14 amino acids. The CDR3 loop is CSASSREGYNEQFF. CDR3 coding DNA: TGCAGTGCTAGTTCGCGGGAGGGGTACAATGAGCAGTTCTTC.

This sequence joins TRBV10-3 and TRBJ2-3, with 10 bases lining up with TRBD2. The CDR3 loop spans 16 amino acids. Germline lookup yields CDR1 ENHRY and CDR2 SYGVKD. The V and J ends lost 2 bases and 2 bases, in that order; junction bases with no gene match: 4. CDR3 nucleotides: TGTGCCATCAGTGAGATAGCGGGAGGCCTCACAGATACGCAGTATTTT. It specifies CAISEIAGGLTDTQYF.

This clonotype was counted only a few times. The CDR3 nucleotides are TGCAGCGTTTCTCTGACTAGCGGGATTACAGATACGCAGTATTTT. It specifies CSVSLTSGITDTQYF. This chain links TRBV29-1 with TRBJ2-3, with 11 bases lining up with TRBD2. Trimming at V came to 5 bases and at J to 3 bases, leaving 7 bases not matched to a gene. This CDR3 is built from 15 residues. In germline, CDR1 is SQVTM, CDR2 ANQGSEA.

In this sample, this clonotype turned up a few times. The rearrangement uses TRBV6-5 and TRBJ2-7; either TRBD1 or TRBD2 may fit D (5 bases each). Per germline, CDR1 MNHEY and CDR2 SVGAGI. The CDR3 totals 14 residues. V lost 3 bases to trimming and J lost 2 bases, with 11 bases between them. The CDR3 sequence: CASSYQGVAYEQYF. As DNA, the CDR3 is TGTGCCAGCAGTTATCAGGGAGTTGCCTACGAGCAGTACTTC.

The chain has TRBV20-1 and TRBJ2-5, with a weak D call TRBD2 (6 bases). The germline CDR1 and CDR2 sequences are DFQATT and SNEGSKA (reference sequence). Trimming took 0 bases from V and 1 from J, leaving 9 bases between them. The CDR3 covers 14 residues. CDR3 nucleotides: TGCAGTGCTAGAGACCGGGACTCCCAAGAGACCCAGTACTTC. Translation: CSARDRDSQETQYF.